What follows are 32 T cell receptor beta chains derived from one specimen sequenced in a study of OX40 agonist ivuxolimab in advanced cancers. The table came from immunoSEQ multiplex PCR; TCRdb's copy has only in-frame clones and leaves some out. The sample includes tens of thousands of clones, 90% seen only once; the top ten take roughly 0.54%. The sequences come from CD4+ or CD8+ T cells sorted from blood, collected in a trial of the OX40 agonist ivuxolimab. The source of these receptors is an adult with an advanced solid tumor such as melanoma, head and neck, liver or kidney cancer.

This chain links TRBV29-1 with TRBJ1-2; D is unresolved. The germline CDR1 and CDR2 sequences are SQVTM and ANQGSEA. The CDR3 loop spans 12 amino acids. V gave up 4 bases and J gave up 1 base, with 7 bases separating them. The CDR3 spells CSVVANNYGYTF. CDR3 sequence (DNA): TGCAGCGTTGTGGCGAATAACTATGGCTACACCTTC. Filled out from reference TRBV29-1 and TRBJ1-2, the complete variable domain reads SAVISQKPSRDICQRGTSLTIQCQVDSQVTMMFWYRQQPGQSLTLIATANQGSEATYESGFVIDKFPISRPNLTFSTLTVSNMSPEDSSIYLCSVVANNYGYTFGSGTRLTVV.

The CDR3 is CASSSDRLSSGNTIYF. CDR3 coding DNA: TGTGCCAGCAGTTCGGACAGACTGAGCTCTGGAAACACCATATATTTT. J is TRBJ1-3 and V is TRBV6-5; TRBD1 might be the D (6 bases). Germline loops: CDR1 MNHEY, CDR2 SVGAGI. The CDR3 has 16 residues. V dropped 4 bases and J dropped 0 bases, with 13 bases sitting between them.

The genes are TRBV11-1 and TRBJ2-4; 10 bases line up with TRBD1. With 4 bases clipped from V and 2 bases from J, the junction kept 5 bases outside the gene matches. Looked up from germline, CDR1 is SGHAT and CDR2 is FQDESV (reference sequence). The CDR3 loop spans 16 amino acids. The chain's CDR3 is CASSSGTGASKNIQYF. CDR3 DNA sequence: TGTGCCAGCAGCTCCGGGACAGGGGCGTCCAAAAACATTCAGTACTTC.

This sequence joins TRBV28 and TRBJ2-1, with 9 bases fitting TRBD2. The germline gives CDR1 MDHEN, CDR2 SYDVKM. With 5 bases clipped from V and 4 bases from J, the junction kept 6 bases outside the gene matches. The CDR3 spans 15 residues. CDR3 sequence (DNA): TGTGCCAGCAGTATAGCGGGAGAGTCTTACAATGAGCAGTTCTTC. Protein: CASSIAGESYNEQFF. Looking up the rest from reference TRBV28 and TRBJ2-1 gives the full variable domain: DVKVTQSSRYLVKRTGEKVFLECVQDMDHENMFWYRQDPGLGLRLIYFSYDVKMKEKGDIPEGYSVSREKKERFSLILESASTNQTSMYLCASSIAGESYNEQFFGPGTRLTVL.

In its sample, this clone was seen a few times. The chain's CDR3 is CASSFNPGTGAHNQPQHF. The CDR3 DNA follows: TGTGCCAGCAGCTTTAATCCGGGGACAGGGGCCCACAATCAGCCCCAGCATTTT. This chain uses TRBV5-8 with TRBJ1-5, with 10 bases that match TRBD1. Germline V gene lookup returns CDR1 SGHTS and CDR2 YDEGEE. CDR3 size: 18 residues. V lost 2 bases to trimming and J lost 3 bases; unmatched junction nucleotides: 11.

This sequence joins TRBV5-1 and TRBJ1-2, with 9 positions matching TRBD1. This CDR3 has 15 amino acids. Unmatched junction bases numbered 7, after V lost 4 bases and J lost 3 bases. Germline assignment: CDR1 SGHRS and CDR2 YFSETQ. The CDR3 nucleotides are TGCGCCAGCAGCCTACAGGGGGCGATCGACTATGGCTACACCTTC. Translation gives CASSLQGAIDYGYTF.

This clone occurred once. V gene TRBV5-6 combines with J gene TRBJ2-7; perhaps TRBD1 as D (6 bases). CDR1 and CDR2 from the germline V gene are SGHDT and YYEEEE. This CDR3 is built from 14 residues. The V and J ends lost 4 bases and 5 bases respectively, with 16 bases between them. The CDR3 here is CASSPTGTSNEQYF. The CDR3 DNA follows: TGTGCCAGCAGCCCGACAGGCACGTCAAACGAGCAGTACTTC.

The sample holds a few counts of this clone. The V call is TRBV10-3, the J call TRBJ1-1; D unresolved. Germline V gene data show CDR1 as ENHRY and CDR2 as SYGVKD. CDR3 length equals 11 residues. V lost 6 bases and J lost 1, with 3 bases in between. The CDR3, as DNA: TGTGCCATCAGGGAGAACACTGAAGCTTTCTTT. It is translated as CAIRENTEAFF.

The rearrangement links TRBV18 to TRBJ2-5, with D uncertain. CDR1 is KGHSH and CDR2 is LQKENI in the germline V gene. The ends were cut back, 6 bases at V and 5 bases at J, with 10 bases in the middle. This CDR3 has 12 residues. The chain's CDR3 is CASSPRSETQYF. The CDR3 DNA reads as TGTGCCAGCTCGCCGCGTAGTGAGACCCAGTACTTC.

The V gene is TRBV15, the J gene TRBJ1-3, with D possibly matching TRBD1 (5 bases). V shed 0 bases and J shed 1 base, with 10 bases lying between them. CDR3 length equals 16 residues. CDR1 and CDR2 (germline): LNHNV, YYDKDF (reference sequence). CDR3 loop: CATSREGVGSGNTIYF. In DNA, the CDR3 is TGTGCCACCAGCAGAGAAGGGGTAGGGTCTGGAAACACCATATATTTT.

The V gene is TRBV7-2, the J gene TRBJ1-4, with unresolved D. CDR3 length equals 15 residues. Per the germline V gene, CDR1 is SGHTA and CDR2 is FQGNSA. The V and J ends lost 3 bases and 3 bases respectively, with 11 bases between them. CDR3 in amino acids: CASSLDQVSNEKLFF. The CDR3 bases are TGTGCCAGCAGCTTGGATCAGGTGTCTAATGAAAAACTGTTTTTT.

The chain joins TRBV14 to TRBJ2-3; D could derive from TRBD1 or TRBD2 (5 bases each). V was cut by 0 bases and J by 4 bases, with 8 bases left in between. Looked up from germline, CDR1 is SGHDN and CDR2 is FVKESK. The length of the CDR3 is 14 residues. CDR3 sequence: CASSQDLGADTQYF. The CDR3 region has the DNA TGTGCCAGCAGCCAAGATTTGGGGGCAGATACGCAGTATTTT.

The gene calls are TRBV6-1 and TRBJ1-3, with 7 bases lining up with TRBD1. CDR1 and CDR2 from the germline V gene are MNHNS and SASEGT. After removal of 0 bases from V and 0 bases from J, the junction contained 2 bases not matched to a gene. The CDR3 is made up of 16 amino acids. The CDR3 nucleotides read TGTGCCAGCAGTGAAGCCGCAGGGGGCTCTGGAAACACCATATATTTT. It encodes CASSEAAGGSGNTIYF.

The chain links TRBV6-5 to TRBJ1-1; a possible D gene is TRBD1 (6 bases). The length of the CDR3 is 16 residues. Looked up from germline, CDR1 is MNHEY and CDR2 is SVGAGI. Trimming stripped 0 bases from V and 0 bases from J, with 11 bases between. The CDR3 is CASSYSWGGLNTEAFF. The DNA for the CDR3 is TGTGCCAGCAGTTACTCGTGGGGGGGCTTGAACACTGAAGCTTTCTTT.

The gene calls are TRBV7-3 and TRBJ2-1; D ambiguous. The CDR3 runs 14 residues. V was pared by 1 base and J by 8 bases, with 12 bases between. CDR1 SGHTA and CDR2 FQGTGA come from the germline V gene. The CDR3 coding sequence is TGTGCCAGCAGCTTAATTGGGCAATCCCATGAGCAGTTCTTC. Residues: CASSLIGQSHEQFF.

The chain has TRBV28 and TRBJ2-3; D is ambiguous. The CDR3 is 13 amino acids. The germline V gene has CDR1 MDHEN and CDR2 SYDVKM. V was cut by 9 bases and J by 0 bases, with 10 bases left in between. The CDR3: CASIRPSTDTQYF. The CDR3 DNA sequence: TGTGCCAGTATCAGGCCTAGCACAGATACGCAGTATTTT.

This sequence joins TRBV9 and TRBJ1-2; D might be TRBD1 (5 bases). The CDR3 sequence is 13 residues long. The V end lost 0 bases, the J end lost 8 bases, and 11 bases lay between the germline ends. Per germline, CDR1 SGDLS and CDR2 YYNGEE. The CDR3 region is CASSVVSGWGYTF. Written as DNA, the CDR3 is TGTGCCAGCAGCGTAGTGTCAGGGTGGGGCTACACCTTC.

The rearrangement uses TRBV11-3 and TRBJ2-1; D not certain. CDR1 SGHNT and CDR2 YENEEA come from the germline V gene. The ends were cut back, 3 bases at V and 7 bases at J, with 7 bases in the middle. CDR3 length: 12 residues. Here the CDR3 DNA reads TGTGCCAGCAGCTTGAACGGGAATGAGCAGTTCTTC. Residues: CASSLNGNEQFF.

The chain uses TRBV18 and TRBJ2-5; no definite D call. CDR3 length: 11 residues. V was shortened by 2 bases and J by 5 bases, with 3 bases between the two germline ends. Per germline, CDR1 KGHSH and CDR2 LQKENI. The CDR3 DNA is TGTGCCAGCTCACCAACGGAGACCCAGTACTTC. The encoded protein is CASSPTETQYF.

The V call is TRBV5-1, the J call TRBJ2-7, with 7 bases aligning to TRBD2. The length of the CDR3 is 14 residues. V was clipped by 3 bases and J by 4 bases; unmatched bases: 7. Germline V gene sequence: CDR1 SGHRS, CDR2 YFSETQ. CDR3 amino acids: CASSSQRDSYEQYF. The CDR3 DNA reads as TGCGCCAGCAGCTCACAGCGGGATTCGTACGAGCAGTACTTC.

The V and J genes are TRBV5-4 and TRBJ2-7; D not resolved. CDR3 length: 16 residues. Deletions cut 0 bases from V and 4 bases from J, with 17 bases between. Per the germline V gene, CDR1 is SGHNT and CDR2 is YYREEE (reference sequence). CDR3 in DNA: TGTGCCAGCAGCTTGGAGCAGCCGCCTATACGGTACGAGCAGTACTTC. Translation gives CASSLEQPPIRYEQYF.

The chain joins TRBV6-6 to TRBJ2-7, with a weak D call TRBD1 (5 bases). The V end lost 6 bases, the J end lost 0 bases, and 12 bases lay between the germline ends. The CDR3 covers 14 residues. Germline CDR1 reads MNHNY; CDR2 reads SVGAGI (reference sequence). CDR3 sequence reads: CASSDRWSSYEQYF. CDR3 sequence (DNA): TGTGCCAGCAGCGACAGATGGAGCTCCTACGAGCAGTACTTC.

The chain has TRBV6-5 and TRBJ2-6, with D hard to call. The CDR3 is 15 residues long. Germline CDR1 reads MNHEY; CDR2 reads SVGAGI. The germline V and J ends were trimmed by 5 bases and 2 bases, with 10 bases remaining between them. CDR3 coding DNA: TGTGCCAGCAGTGGCGTAGGGACTGGGGCCAACGTCCTGACTTTC. It translates to CASSGVGTGANVLTF.

The chain uses TRBV29-1 and TRBJ2-5; 10 nucleotides line up with TRBD1. The V gene's germline CDR1 is SQVTM and CDR2 ANQGSEA. V dropped 7 bases and J dropped 3; count of bases not matched to a gene: 2. This CDR3 has 12 residues. The CDR3 is CSAGQGEETQYF. CDR3 bases: TGCAGCGCCGGACAGGGGGAAGAGACCCAGTACTTC. The full variable domain, its missing parts supplied by reference TRBV29-1 and TRBJ2-5, is SAVISQKPSRDICQRGTSLTIQCQVDSQVTMMFWYRQQPGQSLTLIATANQGSEATYESGFVIDKFPISRPNLTFSTLTVSNMSPEDSSIYLCSAGQGEETQYFGPGTRLLVL.

This rearrangement joins TRBV19 to TRBJ1-4; TRBD1 might be the D (5 bases). Between the trimmed V and J ends, which lost 5 bases and 4 bases, there was a span of 14 bases. Germline V gives CDR1 LNHDA, CDR2 SQIVND (reference sequence). The CDR3 is 15 residues long. CDR3 DNA sequence: TGTGCCAGTAGTCATACAGGTTCTTTTAATGAAAAACTGTTTTTT. Translation: CASSHTGSFNEKLFF.

This sequence joins TRBV6-5 and TRBJ2-1; D remains ambiguous. CDR1 is MNHEY, CDR2 SVGAGI, per germline. The CDR3 is made up of 15 amino acids. V shed 7 bases and J shed 8 bases, with 21 bases lying between them. This CDR3 is CASTFPTGVEDEQFF. Written as DNA, the CDR3 is TGTGCCAGCACATTCCCGACTGGCGTGGAAGATGAGCAGTTCTTC.

J is TRBJ2-5 and V is TRBV28, with a possible D match to TRBD1 (6 bases). V was clipped by 7 bases and J by 1 base, with 16 bases between them. Germline V gene lookup returns CDR1 MDHEN and CDR2 SYDVKM. CDR3 length: 15 amino acids. Here the CDR3 DNA reads TGTGCCAGCAACCGGGACATAGGGGTCCAAGAGACCCAGTACTTC. This encodes CASNRDIGVQETQYF.

This rearrangement joins TRBV25-1 to TRBJ2-7; 8 bases are a match to TRBD2. This CDR3 has 14 amino acids. The germline V gene has CDR1 MGHDK and CDR2 SYGVNS. Trimming cost V 2 bases and J 6 bases; bases outside gene matches: 6. For the CDR3, the DNA is TGTGCCAGCAGTGAACGGGGACTAGACGGCGAGCAGTACTTC. Translating gives CASSERGLDGEQYF.

J is TRBJ2-2 and V is TRBV6-6, with 7 bases matching TRBD1. The CDR3 has 15 amino acids. CDR1 MNHNY and CDR2 SVGAGI come from the germline V gene (reference sequence). The trim removed 6 bases at V and 4 bases at J, leaving 8 bases unmatched. CDR3 sequence reads: CASRTGTAITGELFF. The CDR3 DNA reads TGTGCCAGCAGAACCGGGACAGCAATCACCGGGGAGCTGTTTTTT.

In the case of this clone: This sample includes further DNA sequences coding for the same CDR3. This sequence joins TRBV6-6 and TRBJ2-7; maybe TRBD2 (5 bases). In germline, CDR1 is MNHNY, CDR2 SVGAGI (reference sequence). Trimming took 0 bases from V and 4 from J, leaving 10 bases between them. The CDR3 is 14 residues long. The CDR3 bases are TGTGCCAGCAGTTACTCCCTTGAGGGTTACGAGCAGTACTTC. The encoded protein is CASSYSLEGYEQYF.

The chain carries TRBV5-5 and TRBJ2-1; D is unclear. Germline V gene data show CDR1 as SGHKS and CDR2 as YYEKEE (reference sequence). V was clipped by 6 bases and J by 5 bases, with 15 bases between them. The CDR3 consists of 14 residues. As DNA, the CDR3 is TGTGCCAGCACCACCCAGTCCTGGGACAATGAGCAGTTCTTC. It yields the protein CASTTQSWDNEQFF.

A single count supports this clone. The chain links TRBV28 to TRBJ2-1, with D maybe TRBD2 (6 bases). The germline V gene has CDR1 MDHEN and CDR2 SYDVKM. This CDR3 spans 14 amino acids. V was clipped by 2 bases and J by 7 bases, with 12 bases between them. Here the CDR3 DNA reads TGTGCCAGCAGTTTACCCTGGAGGGGAAATGAGCAGTTCTTC. This sequence encodes CASSLPWRGNEQFF.